This T cell receptor (beta chain) was captured in a study of shared clonotypes between healthy human individuals. About the research overall: For every donor, three CD4 naive, three CD4 memory, two CD8 naive and one CD8 memory plates were used. Study-wide results and limits: When compared with the clonotypes that were shared by all four sorted-subset donors, the non-shared clonotypes turned out to have lower generation probabilities.

As to this clone: The antigen remains undetermined. Other nucleotide sequences from this sample produce the same CDR3.

Repertoires were generated with immunoSEQ multiplex PCR, while TCRdb's copy carries only in-frame clones and drops some. The sample lists around 2.3 million clones; approximately 94% were seen once. V lost 6 bases to trimming and J lost 1 base; unmatched junction nucleotides: 2. The CDR3 spans 13 residues. From germline, CDR1 is LNHDA and CDR2 SQIVND (reference sequence). The sample taken for sequencing was naive CD4+ T cells sorted from blood. Specified subset: CD45RA+ positively selected. The chain has TRBV19 and TRBJ1-1; 7 nucleotides align to TRBD1. The TCR sequence derives from a man aged 18 to 30 in good health. In DNA form, the CDR3 reads TGTGCCAGTAGCGGGACAGCGAACACTGAAGCTTTCTTT. It specifies CASSGTANTEAFF.